This TCR beta chain emerged from a study of CD8+CD57+ T cells in acquired aplastic anemia. About the research overall: Quantities of DNA derived from sorted CD4+ and CD8+ cells averaged roughly 3 ug. The study, taken as a whole, reports: Statistical testing detected no significant gap in CD8+ Simpson's diversity between patients and controls.

Sequencing involved patients with CD8+CD57+ cell expansion previously shown by flow cytometry. Every one of the patients had aplastic anemia (severe, acquired). This clonotype showed up many times. The antigen remains unidentified. The template for TCR beta VDJ and CDR3 sequence profiling was genomic DNA. MiXCR, applied by TCRdb to the reads, yields one record per CDR3 protein. The table lists 120,000 or so distinct CDR3 sequences, over 30% of them singletons. The CDR3 loop spans 18 amino acids. CDR1 SEHNR and CDR2 FQNEAQ come from the germline V gene (reference sequence). The V end was cut by 5 bases, the J end by 5 bases, with 25 bases between.

This sequence originates from a human donor with aplastic anemia. V is TRBV7-9 and J is TRBJ1-3; D is perhaps TRBD1 (5 bases). The sequenced sample consisted of sorted CD4+, CD8+, or CD8+CD57+ T cells (not recorded which) from PBMCs. The CDR3 here is CASSLDGAAAAYRNTIYF. The CDR3 DNA is TGTGCCAGCAGCCTCGATGGGGCAGCAGCAGCCTACCGAAACACCATATATTTT. The variable domain in full, completed from reference TRBV7-9 and TRBJ1-3, reads DTGVSQNPRHKITKRGQNVTFRCDPISEHNRLYWYRQTLGQGPEFLTYFQNEAQLEKSRLLSDRFSAERPKGSFSTLEIQRTEQGDSAMYLCASSLDGAAAAYRNTIYFGEGSWLTVV.